What follows describes a single TCR beta chain. Its antigen is not identified. Deep-level assay runs were performed. The authors split each subset's genomic DNA evenly across several immunoSEQ plates. TCRdb keeps only in-frame clones here, not all; method: immunoSEQ multiplex PCR. The sample has roughly 2,000,000 clones; around 95% are singletons. The entry originates in a study of shared clonotypes between healthy human individuals. Germline CDR1 MDHEN, CDR2 SYDVKM. The CDR3 runs to 16 residues. V was pared by 7 bases and J by 8 bases, with 26 bases between. Naive CD8 cells lacked CD45RO, underwent positive selection for CCR7 and left out terminally differentiated effector memory CD45RA+ cells. Study-wide points: Clonotypes which were not shared had lower generation probabilities than clonotypes that all four donors shared. It was anticipated that sequencing depth would influence how many clonotypes donors shared.

J is TRBJ1-2 and V is TRBV28; tentatively, D is TRBD1 (5 bases). Specimen: naive CD8+ T cells from PBMCs. This sequence was found in a man aged 18 to 29 in good health. Some clones in this sample may be carry-over from other donors' samples. The CDR3 bases are TGTGCCAGCAACCTTCCGGGGCCCTACTGGGGTGGAGGCTACACCTTC. It translates to CASNLPGPYWGGGYTF.